This TCR beta chain was retrieved from a study of CXCR3-negative and CXCR3-positive naive CD8 T cells. Triplicate 300,000-cell sorts were made of each CD8+ T cell subset. Naive CD8+ T cells carried a CD45RO-CCR7+CD27+CD95- phenotype. This CDR3 comprises 15 residues. The germline V gene has CDR1 SEHNR and CDR2 FQNEAQ (reference sequence). Details on this clonotype: Antigen specificity is unknown.

UMI-labeled 5' RACE TRB cDNA libraries were prepared from the cells. TCRdb re-analyzed the 5' RACE reads; it lists each CDR3 protein once, without DNA. The ten top clones account for about 0.68%, within a sample of 55,000 to 70,000 distinct CDR3 sequences. Whole-study results and caveats: Naive subsets showed comparable surface CD5, and TCR interaction strength was also inferred from TRB CDR3 physicochemistry. Naive cells positive for CXCR3 carried more hydrophobic TRB CDR3s than CXCR3-negative ones.

Source material: naive CXCR3+ CD8+ T cells from blood. Subset: CD45RO-CCR7+CD27+CD95- naive CD8+ T cells expressing CXCR3 (TNR3+). The receptor comes from a human donor in good health. Some clones in this sample may be carry-over from other donors' samples. The chain uses TRBV7-9 and TRBJ2-2; with no DNA, the TCRdb D assignment of TRBD1 cannot be verified. CDR3 loop: CASSLAPRETGELFF.